The clone carrying this TCR beta chain was seen repeatedly, ten times or more. The antigen is unknown. These data come from a study of molecular identifiers for immune sequencing clone quantification. Study findings and constraints: In CMV-specific effectors, clones above 20 copies held over 97% of molecules; naive, under 1%.

The junction had 2 bases not matched to a gene; V was cut back by 0 bases and J by 1 base. The germline V gene encodes CDR1 SGHDT and CDR2 YYEEEE. The length of the CDR3 is 16 residues. Bulk TCR libraries were made with methods that had been previously described and with listed TCR primers. TCRdb used MiXCR to reprocess the PCR reads, holding one entry per CDR3 protein. The sample lists hundreds of thousands of distinct CDR3 sequences; about a quarter were seen once. The sequence was obtained from a human donor in good health. Some libraries in this study had Jurkat cell RNA spiked in. The chain employs TRBV5-6 and TRBJ2-3; 10 bases fit TRBD2. Sequencing was done on a sample of naive CD8+ T cells from blood, with Jurkat cell RNA spiked in. Subset indicated: FACS-sorted CD8+CD4-CCR7+CD45RA+ naive T cells. The chain's CDR3 is CASSLGAGGRTDTQYF. CDR3 nucleotide sequence: TGTGCCAGCAGCTTGGGAGCGGGGGGGCGCACAGATACGCAGTATTTT.